This TCR beta chain derives from a study of shared clonotypes between healthy human individuals. Germline CDR1 SNHLY, CDR2 FYNNEI. CDR3 length: 14 residues. Trimming left V 7 bases short and J 2 bases short, with 12 bases between. It was into CD45RA+ naive and CD45RA-negative memory subsets that the CD4+ cells were split. In the original processing: Quality scores were absent from the junction-only immunoSEQ sequences, so filtering differed. Assay: immunoSEQ multiplex PCR; the TCRdb copy retains only in-frame clones and omits some. The V and J calls and clone size are taken from that table; D and trimming were inferred from the DNA. This table holds fewer than 1.4 million clones, 75% to 80% found once.

The chain combines TRBV2 with TRBJ1-5; D is uncertain. The source material was memory CD4+ T cells from PBMCs. This sample's subset: CD45RA-negative fraction. The TCR was taken from a man aged 18 to 30 in good health. Some clones in this sample may be carry-over from other donors' samples. CDR3 bases: TGTGCCAGCAATCGGGTTGGAGGCAATCAGCCCCAGCATTTT. Encoded protein: CASNRVGGNQPQHF.